This TCR beta chain was observed in a study of beta chain features in type 1 diabetes. Study-wide results and limits: Within the patient group, naive, central memory and Treg TCRB repertoires appeared more similar to each other than within healthy donors. Equally in patients and controls, shorter templates might have been favored by PCR.

Germline CDR1 reads SGHRS; CDR2 reads YFSETQ. V trimming: 4 bases; J trimming: 4 bases; junction bases outside the gene matches: 12. The CDR3 extends over 16 amino acids. Comments on this clone: Its target is not known.

Since all of the isolated RNA was reverse transcribed, expressed TCRB transcripts were what got sequenced. The repertoire was sequenced with immunoSEQ multiplex PCR; TCRdb's copy has only in-frame clones and lacks some. The sample holds under 800,000 clones, roughly a sixth seen once. Material for sequencing was naive CD4+ T cells from blood. The clonotype originates from a man between 18 and 29 years old in good health. The rearrangement links TRBV5-1 to TRBJ2-7; 9 bases align to TRBD2. This chain's CDR3 is CASSRTAGGGLYEQYF. For the CDR3, the DNA is TGCGCCAGCAGCCGTACAGCGGGAGGTGGTTTGTACGAGCAGTACTTC.